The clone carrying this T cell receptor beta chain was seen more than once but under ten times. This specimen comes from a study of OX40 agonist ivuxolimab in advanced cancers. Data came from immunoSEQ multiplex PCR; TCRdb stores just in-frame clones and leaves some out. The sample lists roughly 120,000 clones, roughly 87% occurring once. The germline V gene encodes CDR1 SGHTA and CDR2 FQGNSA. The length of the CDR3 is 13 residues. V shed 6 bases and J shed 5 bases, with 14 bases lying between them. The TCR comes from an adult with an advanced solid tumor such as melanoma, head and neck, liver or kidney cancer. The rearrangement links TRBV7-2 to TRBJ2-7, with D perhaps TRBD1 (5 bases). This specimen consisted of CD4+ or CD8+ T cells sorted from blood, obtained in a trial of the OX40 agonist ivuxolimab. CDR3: CASRKTGTDEQYF. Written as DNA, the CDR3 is TGTGCCAGCAGAAAAACAGGTACCGACGAGCAGTACTTC.